These 15 T cell receptor beta chains came from one sample sequenced in a study of CD8 T cells in Susac syndrome. Random hexamers served to reverse transcribe roughly 0.5 to 1 ug RNA. Each CDR3 protein gets one entry after TCRdb re-called the immunoSEQ multiplex PCR reads with MiXCR. The sample records about 60,000 distinct CDR3 sequences, 94% being singletons. Sequencing used CD8+ T cells from PBMCs. The receptors originated from a human donor with multiple sclerosis.

The CDR3 DNA reads TGTGCCAGCAGCCCGTGGGGGACAGATGGACAAGAGACCCAGTACTTC. Translation gives CASSPWGTDGQETQYF. The rearrangement links TRBV5-4 to TRBJ2-5; 7 nucleotides line up with TRBD1. The V and J ends lost 4 bases and 2 bases, in that order; junction bases with no gene match: 11. The CDR3 runs to 16 residues. Germline assignment: CDR1 SGHNT and CDR2 YYREEE (reference sequence).

The chain's CDR3 is CAWSVVGGDEQYF. DNA for the CDR3: TGTGCCTGGAGTGTGGTAGGTGGTGACGAGCAGTACTTC. This chain uses TRBV30 with TRBJ2-7; D is uncertain. CDR3 length: 13 residues. CDR1 and CDR2 (germline): GTSNPN, SVGIG (reference sequence). V lost 0 bases and J lost 5, with 11 bases in between.

The chain joins TRBV9 to TRBJ1-2; tentative D call: TRBD1 (6 bases). Germline CDR1 reads SGDLS; CDR2 reads YYNGEE. The V end lost 1 base, the J end lost 3 bases, and 13 bases lay between the germline ends. The CDR3 spans 15 residues. CDR3 amino acids: CASSVNRAEDYGYTF. In DNA form, the CDR3 reads TGTGCCAGCAGCGTAAACAGGGCGGAAGACTATGGCTACACCTTC.

V gene TRBV27 combines with J gene TRBJ1-6, with D unresolved. Germline V gene sequence: CDR1 MNHEY, CDR2 SMNVEV (reference sequence). Trimming removed 3 bases at V and 7 bases at J, with 10 bases between. CDR3 length: 14 residues. The CDR3 region has the DNA TGTGCCAGCAGTTTGGCCAGCGGCAATTCACCCCTCCACTTT. This codes for CASSLASGNSPLHF.

This rearrangement joins TRBV7-9 to TRBJ2-5; D tentatively reads TRBD1 or TRBD2 (5 bases each). V was cut by 4 bases and J by 5 bases, with 14 bases left in between. Germline V gene sequence: CDR1 SEHNR, CDR2 FQNEAQ (reference sequence). CDR3 size: 14 residues. CDR3 residues: CASSYGAARETQYF. CDR3 nucleotide sequence: TGTGCCAGCAGCTACGGGGCAGCGCGGGAGACCCAGTACTTC.

The V call is TRBV20-1, the J call TRBJ1-1; D might be TRBD1 (5 bases). The germline CDR1 and CDR2 sequences are DFQATT and SNEGSKA (reference sequence). Trimming stripped 3 bases from V and 5 bases from J, with 10 bases between. The CDR3 totals 12 residues. The CDR3 spells CSASWGETEAFF. The DNA of the CDR3 is TGCAGTGCTAGTTGGGGGGAGACTGAAGCTTTCTTT.

The chain is built from TRBV7-8 and TRBJ2-1; TRBD2 matches 12 bases. V was clipped by 1 base and J by 2 bases; unmatched bases: 3. This CDR3 spans 17 amino acids. Germline CDR1 and CDR2: SGHVS and FQNEAQ. This CDR3 is CASSLGLAGATYNEQFF. Written as DNA, the CDR3 is TGTGCCAGCAGCTTAGGACTAGCGGGGGCCACCTACAATGAGCAGTTCTTC.

This chain joins TRBV28 and TRBJ2-7, with 8 bases fitting TRBD2. Per germline, CDR1 MDHEN and CDR2 SYDVKM. CDR3 length equals 14 residues. J gave up 0 bases and V 6 bases, and 4 bases lay outside the gene matches. CDR3 sequence: CASSMSGGSYEQYF. CDR3 nucleotide sequence: TGTGCCAGCAGCATGAGCGGGGGCTCCTACGAGCAGTACTTC.

The CDR3 region has the DNA TGCAGTGCTAGAGATAGAGGGGATCCTGAAGCTTTCTTT. Amino acids: CSARDRGDPEAFF. The chain is built from TRBV20-1 and TRBJ1-1, with a weak D call TRBD1 (5 bases). Trimming took 0 bases from V and 6 from J, leaving 11 bases between them. The CDR3 is 13 amino acids. Germline V gene data show CDR1 as DFQATT and CDR2 as SNEGSKA (reference sequence).

CDR3 amino acids: CADSAPRVGVNYGYTF. The DNA of the CDR3 is TGTGCCGATTCGGCTCCGAGGGTGGGAGTGAACTATGGCTACACCTTC. The rearrangement uses TRBV21-1 and TRBJ1-2. TRBV21-1 is a listed pseudogene. The CDR3 has 16 residues.

The genes are TRBV28 and TRBJ1-1; D may be TRBD1 (6 bases). V was clipped by 6 bases and J by 2 bases, with 16 bases between them. Per the germline V gene, CDR1 is MDHEN and CDR2 is SYDVKM. There are 15 residues in the CDR3. The CDR3 loop reads CASRERTEANTEAFF. In DNA, the CDR3 is TGTGCCAGCAGGGAGAGGACAGAAGCAAACACTGAAGCTTTCTTT.

CDR3 residues: CSVEDSGYYGYTF. For the CDR3, the DNA is TGCAGCGTTGAAGATTCGGGGTACTATGGCTACACCTTC. The gene calls are TRBV29-1 and TRBJ1-2; no clear D gene. Germline assignment: CDR1 SQVTM and CDR2 ANQGSEA. Between the trimmed V and J ends, which lost 0 bases and 3 bases, there was a span of 8 bases. This CDR3 region has 13 residues.

The J gene is TRBJ2-3, the V gene TRBV19, with a weak D call TRBD1 (5 bases). This CDR3 is 14 amino acids long. V was cut by 2 bases and J by 0 bases, with 6 bases left in between. The germline V gene encodes CDR1 LNHDA and CDR2 SQIVND (reference sequence). DNA of the CDR3: TGTGCCAGTAGTATAAGGGGAAGCACAGATACGCAGTATTTT. This gives the protein CASSIRGSTDTQYF. Complete variable domain (other parts from reference TRBV19 and TRBJ2-3): DGGITQSPKYLFRKEGQNVTLSCEQNLNHDAMYWYRQDPGQGLRLIYYSQIVNDFQKGDIAEGYSVSREKKESFPLTVTSAQKNPTAFYLCASSIRGSTDTQYFGPGTRLTVL.

The chain has TRBV7-8 and TRBJ1-6, with a weak D call TRBD1 (6 bases). This CDR3 is 17 amino acids long. Germline V gives CDR1 SGHVS, CDR2 FQNEAQ. V was clipped by 6 bases and J by 10 bases, with 25 bases between them. CDR3 amino acids: CASSQYGRVQGRSPLHF. For the CDR3, the DNA is TGTGCCAGCAGTCAATATGGGCGGGTACAGGGAAGATCACCCCTCCACTTT.

This clonotype was counted once. This chain connects TRBV7-3 to TRBJ2-7; a weak D match, TRBD2 (6 bases). CDR3 length: 16 residues. In germline, CDR1 is SGHTA, CDR2 FQGTGA. V lost 1 base and J 3 bases, leaving 16 bases between the germline ends. CDR3 in amino acids: CASSLIRRERGYEQYF. The CDR3 DNA sequence: TGTGCCAGCAGCTTAATACGTCGGGAGAGAGGCTACGAGCAGTACTTC.